Listed below are T cell receptor beta chains from one sample, sequenced in a study of cytomegalovirus exposure and HLA in healthy donors. Libraries were prepared by immunoSEQ multiplex PCR; TCRdb keeps only in-frame clonotypes and omits some of them. The sample has fewer than 250,000 clones; around 81% are singletons. Material: PBMCs. The receptors stem from a woman in her forties or fifties in good health and CMV-seropositive. The CDR3 runs from the conserved cysteine through the conserved F or W. D genes are given only for firm matches. Rows may omit the clone size; those that give it use once, few, many or a size class.

>NA|TRBJ1-1|14|NA|TRBV10-2
TGCGCCAGCAGTGATACAGGGAAAGGCACTGAAGCTTTCTTT
CASSDTGKGTEAFF
>TRBD1|TRBJ1-2|14|NA|TRBV2
TGTGCCAGCAGTGAAATACAGGGGGCCTATGGCTACACCTTC
CASSEIQGAYGYTF
>NA|TRBJ1-4|14|NA|TRBV25-1
TGTGCCAGCAGTAAGACAGCAGGAGAAGAAAAACTGTTTTTT
CASSKTAGEEKLFF
>NA|TRBJ1-2|15|NA|TRBV7-3
TGTGCCAGCAGCTCCCTAGGGAGTTTAGACTATGGCTACACCTTC
CASSSLGSLDYGYTF
>NA|TRBJ2-2|13|once|TRBV5-4
TGTGCCAGCAGCTTGGACGGCACCGGGGAGCTGTTTTTT
CASSLDGTGELFF
>NA|TRBJ1-2|13|NA|TRBV2
TGTGCCAGCAGTGAAGAGGGGCGCGCTGGCTACACCTTC
CASSEEGRAGYTF
>NA|TRBJ1-5|16|NA|TRBV6-5
TGTGCCAGCAGTTACTCGAACGAGTCCGGTCATCAGCCCCAGCATTTT
CASSYSNESGHQPQHF
>NA|TRBJ1-6|15|NA|TRBV9
TGTGCCAGCAGCGTAGAGGGCAGGGGCGGTTCACCCCTCCACTTT
CASSVEGRGGSPLHF
>NA|TRBJ2-3|16|NA|TRBV5-5
TGTGCCAGCAGCTGGGGATTTGCAGGGTGGGCAGATACGCAGTATTTT
CASSWGFAGWADTQYF
>NA|TRBJ1-1|15|NA|TRBV18
TGTGCCAGCTCACCTATTTCCCGGGGGAACACTGAAGCTTTCTTT
CASSPISRGNTEAFF
>TRBD1|TRBJ2-5|16|NA|TRBV6-1
TGTGCCAGCAGTGCGCCTCCCACAGGGGGCGGTGAGACCCAGTACTTC
CASSAPPTGGGETQYF
>NA|TRBJ1-3|14|NA|TRBV19
TGTGCCAGTAGTATTTCGACAGTCGGAAACACCATATATTTT
CASSISTVGNTIYF
>TRBD1|TRBJ1-5|16|NA|TRBV7-2
TGTGCCAGCAGCTTAGGGGACAGGGTAAGGGGTCAGCCCCAGCATTTT
CASSLGDRVRGQPQHF
>NA|TRBJ2-1|14|NA|TRBV6-7
TGTGCCAGCAGTTACTCACCAGCAGGCGATGAGCAGTTCTTC
CASSYSPAGDEQFF
>NA|TRBJ1-2|14|NA|TRBV7-9
TGTGCCAGCAGCTTAGCGCAGGGTCCCCATGGCTACACCTTC
CASSLAQGPHGYTF
>NA|TRBJ1-2|14|NA|TRBV30
TGTGCCTGGGGAGACGACGGCTTTAACTATGGCTACACCTTC
CAWGDDGFNYGYTF
>TRBD2|TRBJ2-7|16|NA|TRBV7-2
TGTGCCAGCAGCTTCCTAAGACTAGCCTCCACCTACGAGCAGTACTTC
CASSFLRLASTYEQYF
>TRBD1|TRBJ2-7|14|NA|TRBV19
TGTGCCAGTAGTTCCGGGACAGGGAGCGACGAGCAGTACTTC
CASSSGTGSDEQYF
>TRBD1|TRBJ1-3|18|NA|TRBV15
TGTGCCACCAGCAGAGAAAAGGGGGCTTATATCTCTGGAAACACCATATATTTT
CATSREKGAYISGNTIYF
>NA|TRBJ2-5|15|NA|TRBV11-2
TGTGCCAGCAGCTCTCCCCTGTACAGTCAAGAGACCCAGTACTTC
CASSSPLYSQETQYF
>NA|TRBJ1-5|14|NA|TRBV6-5
TGTGCCAGCAGTTCGACATCCCCCCATCAGCCCCAGCATTTT
CASSSTSPHQPQHF
>TRBD1|TRBJ2-6|19|NA|TRBV10-3
TGTGCCATCGGTGTCGGGACAGGGGCCTCCGAAACTGGGGCCAACGTCCTGACTTTC
CAIGVGTGASETGANVLTF
>NA|TRBJ2-5|10|NA|TRBV7-8
TGTGCCAGCAGCCTAGAGACCCAGTACTTC
CASSLETQYF
>TRBD1|TRBJ1-1|15|NA|TRBV7-8
TGTGCCAGCAGTCATAACAGGGGGGTCAACACTGAAGCTTTCTTT
CASSHNRGVNTEAFF
>NA|TRBJ1-1|11|NA|TRBV29-1
TGCAGCGTTGAAGGAGGCACTGAAGCTTTCTTT
CSVEGGTEAFF
>NA|TRBJ1-1|14|NA|TRBV5-6
TGTGCCAGCAGCTTGTGGGGGGGGCCGGATGAAGCTTTCTTT
CASSLWGGPDEAFF
>NA|TRBJ1-1|14|NA|TRBV14
TGTGCCAGCAGCCGAGACGGGAGGAACACTGAAGCTTTCTTT
CASSRDGRNTEAFF
>TRBD2|TRBJ2-7|17|NA|TRBV19
TGTGCCAGTAGTATAGCGACTAGCGGGGGCACAGCCTACGAGCAGTACTTC
CASSIATSGGTAYEQYF
>TRBD1|TRBJ1-5|19|NA|TRBV19
TGTGCCAGTAGTATAGATGAGAGACGCGCCAGGGGGCGGTATCAGCCCCAGCATTTT
CASSIDERRARGRYQPQHF
>NA|TRBJ2-7|13|NA|TRBV6-6
TGTGCCAGCAGTTTTGCGCCATCCTACGAGCAGTACTTC
CASSFAPSYEQYF
>TRBD1|TRBJ1-6|13|NA|TRBV29-1
TGCAGCGCCGGGACAGGGAATAATTCACCCCTCCACTTT
CSAGTGNNSPLHF
>TRBD1|TRBJ2-7|16|NA|TRBV16
TGTGCCAGCAGCCAGGGGGTGACAGGGACCTACTACGAGCAGTACTTC
CASSQGVTGTYYEQYF
>NA|TRBJ2-1|16|NA|TRBV7-2
TGTGCCAGCAGCCCGGGGGACAGTAGCTCCTACAATGAGCAGTTCTTC
CASSPGDSSSYNEQFF
>TRBD1|TRBJ2-5|15|NA|TRBV29-1
TGCAGCGTTGAAGGCGGGACAGGACACCAAGAGACCCAGTACTTC
CSVEGGTGHQETQYF
>NA|TRBJ2-7|15|NA|TRBV5-6
TGTGCCAGCAGCTTGGGACGGGACTCAGTCTACGAGCAGTACTTC
CASSLGRDSVYEQYF
>NA|TRBJ2-7|16|NA|TRBV19
TGTGCCAGTAGTCCCACCGGCGCAGGGGTCTTCTACGAGCAGTACTTC
CASSPTGAGVFYEQYF
>NA|TRBJ1-2|13|NA|TRBV6-1
TGTGCCACCATACCTACAGGGACCTATGGCTACACCTTC
CATIPTGTYGYTF
>NA|TRBJ1-2|12|NA|TRBV6-5
TGTGCCAGCGGGCCCCCCCCCGGAGGCTACACCTTC
CASGPPPGGYTF
>TRBD1|TRBJ2-7|17|NA|TRBV18
TGTGCCAGCTCACCGAACATAGGGACAGGGGATGGCTACGAGCAGTACTTC
CASSPNIGTGDGYEQYF
>NA|TRBJ1-6|17|NA|TRBV5-1
TGCGCCAGCAGCTTGGAACATTTATCCTCCTATAATTCACCCCTCCACTTT
CASSLEHLSSYNSPLHF
>NA|TRBJ2-3|13|NA|TRBV29-1
TGCAGCGTTGAAGTCGATGGCGGGGATACGCAGTATTTT
CSVEVDGGDTQYF
>TRBD1|TRBJ1-1|14|NA|TRBV18
TGTGCCAGCTCACCGGACAGGGGAGGAACTGAAGCTTTCTTT
CASSPDRGGTEAFF
>TRBD2|TRBJ2-7|14|NA|TRBV19
TGTGCCAGTACCCCAGCGGGGGGGCACTACGAGCAGTACTTC
CASTPAGGHYEQYF
>TRBD1|TRBJ1-5|17|NA|TRBV7-9
TGTGCCAGCAGCCGGCAGGAGGCAGGGGGCCCCTATCAGCCCCAGCATTTT
CASSRQEAGGPYQPQHF
>TRBD1|TRBJ1-1|15|NA|TRBV15
TGTGCCACCAGCAGAGGGGACAGCGTGAACACTGAAGCTTTCTTT
CATSRGDSVNTEAFF
>TRBD1|TRBJ1-1|13|once|TRBV19
TGTGCCAGTAGTTCAGACAGGGCCACTGAAGCTTTCTTT
CASSSDRATEAFF
>NA|TRBJ1-1|15|NA|TRBV7-8
TGTGCCAGCAGCTTAGTGGCAGGCGTGGAAACTGAAGCTTTCTTT
CASSLVAGVETEAFF
>TRBD1|TRBJ1-2|17|NA|TRBV11-2
TGTGCCAGCAGCTTGGGGACAGGGGAGTCTATGGCCTATGGCTACACCTTC
CASSLGTGESMAYGYTF
>NA|TRBJ2-5|15|NA|TRBV9
TGTGCCAGCAGCGTAGGTGGTGGAGCTTTTGGGGAGCAGTACTTC
CASSVGGGAFGEQYF
>NA|TRBJ1-2|14|NA|TRBV18
TGTGCCAGCTCACCAGAACAGGGAACTGGTGGCTACACCTTC
CASSPEQGTGGYTF
>TRBD1|TRBJ1-2|12|NA|TRBV23-1
TGCGCCAGCAGTCCACGGACAGGCGGCTACACCTTC
CASSPRTGGYTF